This TCR beta chain was identified during a study of beta chain features in type 1 diabetes. Unmatched junction bases numbered 7, after V lost 0 bases and J lost 8 bases. The CDR3 runs to 15 residues. Germline lookup yields CDR1 GTSNPN and CDR2 SVGIG (reference sequence). Reverse transcribing all isolated RNA meant expressed TCRB transcripts were sequenced. The method was immunoSEQ multiplex PCR; TCRdb's version includes in-frame clones alone and lacks a portion of them. The sample has 200,000 to 250,000 clones; 68% are singletons. Sequences were obtained from naive CD4+ T cells from blood. This chain links TRBV30 with TRBJ2-1; TRBD2 matches 10 bases. This receptor was identified in a young man in good health. This chain's CDR3 is CAWSVLGTSVDEQFF. The DNA of the CDR3 is TGTGCCTGGAGTGTACTAGGGACTAGCGTCGATGAGCAGTTCTTC.